This T cell receptor (beta chain) was captured by sequencing in a study of human CD8 memory T cell subsets. The germline V gene encodes CDR1 LNHNV and CDR2 YYDKDF (reference sequence). This CDR3 contains 15 residues. For stem-like memory CD8+ T cells (TSTEM), the phenotype was CCR7+ PD-1- TIGIT-. UMI-labeled 5' RACE yielded the TCR beta libraries. TCRdb reworked the 5' RACE reads into one entry per CDR3 protein, no DNA. There are 15,000 or so distinct CDR3 sequences in the sample, with approximately 6% held by the top ten. The source of this sequence is a human donor in good health. The sequencing sample was made of CD8+ stem-like memory T cells (TSCM and TCM) sorted from PBMCs. The sample's subset: stem-like memory CD8 T cells (TSTEM), CCR7+ PD-1- TIGIT-. This rearrangement joins TRBV15 to TRBJ2-2; TCRdb lists TRBD1, though no DNA is available to test this call. CDR3 protein: CATSFQGLNTGELFF.